What follows are 13 T cell receptor beta chains derived from one specimen sequenced in a study of blood T cell repertoires in COVID-19. Using immunoSEQ multiplex PCR, the repertoire was profiled, and TCRdb retains in-frame clones only, with some absent. Of approximately 260,000 clones in the sample, 70% to 90% were seen once. Sequencing was performed on PBMCs or T cells enriched from blood (not recorded which). The receptors stem from a woman aged 45-65 years who had been exposed to COVID-19.

The chain links TRBV9 to TRBJ2-3, with 8 bases identical to TRBD1. From germline, CDR1 is SGDLS and CDR2 YYNGEE. This CDR3 contains 15 residues. Germline trimming cut 3 bases from V and 2 bases from J; bases unmatched to any gene: 5. The CDR3 DNA reads TGTGCCAGCAGCGCCCTGGGACAGGTCACAGATACGCAGTATTTT. It is translated as CASSALGQVTDTQYF.

The chain is built from TRBV20-1 and TRBJ2-3; 7 bases are a match to TRBD2. The V gene's germline CDR1 is DFQATT and CDR2 SNEGSKA (reference sequence). The V segment lost 3 bases and the J segment 2 bases; nucleotides outside the gene matches: 8. The CDR3 loop spans 15 amino acids. CDR3 nucleotide sequence: TGCAGTGCTAGTTTCAGGGAGGGACTCACAGATACGCAGTATTTT. It yields the protein CSASFREGLTDTQYF.

The chain has TRBV4-2 and TRBJ2-7, with a weak D call TRBD1 (6 bases). CDR1 and CDR2 from the germline V gene are LGHNA and YNFKEQ. There are 15 residues in the CDR3. V was cut by 0 bases and J by 0 bases, with 9 bases left in between. The CDR3 nucleotides are TGTGCCAGCAGCCAAGATGGGACACCCTCCTACGAGCAGTACTTC. Its translation is CASSQDGTPSYEQYF.

This chain uses TRBV10-3 with TRBJ2-3; 8 bases align to TRBD1. Germline trimming cut 3 bases from V and 0 bases from J; bases unmatched to any gene: 2. Looked up from germline, CDR1 is ENHRY and CDR2 is SYGVKD. CDR3 length: 15 amino acids. CDR3 region: CAISDGQGSTDTQYF. Here the CDR3 DNA reads TGTGCCATCAGTGACGGACAGGGCAGCACAGATACGCAGTATTTT.

In this sample, this clone turned up once. Relative to the germline gene, one junction end is altered; a read error may explain this. The chain joins TRBV3-1 (or the pseudogene TRBV3-2) to TRBJ1-1; TRBD1 matches 10 bases. This CDR3 is built from 13 residues. Germline-derived CDR1 and CDR2 are LGHDT and YNNKEL (reference sequence). The CDR3 loop reads CASGGQGNAEAFF. As DNA, the CDR3 is TGTGCCAGCGGGGGACAGGGGAACGCTGAAGCTTTCTTT.

The V call is TRBV6-6, the J call TRBJ1-5, with D unresolved. The CDR3 spans 16 residues. Trimming pared 2 bases from V and 2 bases from J, leaving 13 bases between. Germline V gives CDR1 MNHNY, CDR2 SVGAGI (reference sequence). The CDR3 nucleotides are TGTGCCAGCAGTTACCCCGAGGGCAGCGGCAATCAGCCCCAGCATTTT. As protein: CASSYPEGSGNQPQHF.

The CDR3: CASSPWTGTHGYTF. In nucleotides, the CDR3 is TGTGCCAGCAGCCCCTGGACAGGGACCCATGGCTACACCTTC. This sequence joins TRBV7-9 and TRBJ1-2, with 8 bases identical to TRBD1. The trim removed 5 bases at V and 6 bases at J, leaving 8 bases unmatched. Germline assignment: CDR1 SEHNR and CDR2 FQNEAQ (reference sequence). The CDR3 covers 14 residues.

The chain has TRBV20-1 and TRBJ1-1, with no clear D. The germline CDR1 and CDR2 sequences are DFQATT and SNEGSKA (reference sequence). Trimming shortened V by 3 bases and J by 4 bases, and 6 bases separated the two germline ends. The CDR3 is 11 residues long. The CDR3 loop is CSARESTEAFF. The CDR3 nucleotides read TGCAGTGCTAGGGAGTCCACTGAAGCTTTCTTT.

The rearrangement uses TRBV5-1 and TRBJ2-3; 9 positions match TRBD1. Germline trimming cut 1 base from V and 2 bases from J; bases unmatched to any gene: 2. Per germline, CDR1 SGHRS and CDR2 YFSETQ. The CDR3 length is 15 residues. This chain's CDR3 is CASSLTGGPTDTQYF. The CDR3 bases are TGCGCCAGCAGCTTGACAGGGGGCCCCACAGATACGCAGTATTTT.

The rearrangement uses TRBV7-2 and TRBJ1-1, with 9 positions matching TRBD1. Germline V CDR1 and CDR2: SGHTA, FQGNSA. V gave up 5 bases and J gave up 4 bases; unmatched junction bases: 5. CDR3 size: 14 residues. In DNA, the CDR3 is TGTGCCAGCAGCAGTAGACAGGGGGTCACTGAAGCTTTCTTT. Its translation is CASSSRQGVTEAFF.

The chain combines TRBV27 with TRBJ2-2, with D possibly TRBD1 on 5 matching bases. V lost 6 bases and J 4 bases, leaving 9 bases between the germline ends. Per germline, CDR1 MNHEY and CDR2 SMNVEV (reference sequence). The CDR3 sequence is 13 residues long. DNA of the CDR3: TGTGCCAGCAGCAGACAGTCCACCGGGGAGCTGTTTTTT. Its translation is CASSRQSTGELFF.

This clone is labeled as medium-sized. The V call is TRBV5-5, the J call TRBJ1-2, with 9 bases aligning to TRBD1. This CDR3 has 16 residues. Germline trimming cut 2 bases from V and 6 bases from J; bases unmatched to any gene: 11. Per germline, CDR1 SGHKS and CDR2 YYEKEE (reference sequence). This CDR3 reads CASSFLTGTGNNGYTF. DNA for the CDR3: TGTGCCAGCAGCTTTCTCACCGGGACAGGGAATAATGGCTACACCTTC.

The chain couples TRBV6-5 to TRBJ2-5, with a weak D call TRBD2 (7 bases). The germline V and J ends were trimmed by 7 bases and 5 bases, with 8 bases remaining between them. This CDR3 has 11 amino acids. Germline lookup yields CDR1 MNHEY and CDR2 SVGAGI. This CDR3 is CASKGGETQYF. The CDR3 nucleotides read TGTGCCAGCAAGGGGGGGGAGACCCAGTACTTC.